Listed here is a single T cell receptor beta chain. Approximately 9.7 milliliters was the volume of peripheral blood drawn from each donor. This specimen comes from a study of blood T cells in healthy people across ages. With a J-beta primer mix and a sample-barcoded 5' primer, a second PCR ran about 7 to 12 cycles. One entry per CDR3 protein results from TCRdb running MiXCR on the 5' RACE reads. The table includes around 1,800,000 distinct CDR3 sequences, 35% to 50% detected once. Sequenced material: blood. This sequence originates from a human donor in good health.

CDR3 amino acids: CASRSSGGLQETQFF. Here the CDR3 DNA reads TGTGCCAGCAGGTCTAGCGGGGGACTCCAAGAGACCCAGTTCTTC. The rearrangement joins TRBV12-3 or TRBV12-4 to TRBJ2-1; the match to TRBD2 covers 10 bases. This CDR3 has 15 residues. Unmatched junction bases numbered 15, after V lost 6 bases and J lost 13 bases.